The rows below give T cell receptor beta chains drawn from one sample of a study of vaccination effects on CD4 cells after COVID-19. The protocol was immunoSEQ multiplex PCR, while the TCRdb copy is restricted to in-frame clones and leaves out a portion. This table holds 65,000 or so clones, approximately 79% found once. Antigens for these TCRs are unknown. The sample in question was CD4+ T cells from PBMCs cultured with HCoV-NL63 spike peptides, obtained before COVID-19 vaccination. These receptors all stem from a human donor who received a COVID-19 vaccine. The CDR3 runs from the conserved cysteine through the conserved F or W. D genes are given only for firm matches. Expanded clones are given a class, and other clones once, few, many or no size at all.

j_call d_call v_call clone_size cdr3_aa cdr3_nt
TRBJ1-4 . TRBV5-4 few CASSQETTRGEKLFF TGTGCCAGCAGCCAAGAAACAACCAGAGGTGAAAAACTGTTTTTT
TRBJ1-5 . TRBV7-2 . CASSLDFNQPQHF TGTGCCAGCAGCCTAGATTTCAATCAGCCCCAGCATTTT
TRBJ1-5 TRBD1 TRBV7-8 . CASSTLTGEQPQHF TGTGCCAGCAGCACCCTAACAGGGGAGCAGCCCCAGCATTTT
TRBJ2-5 . TRBV15 . CATSREPGEETQYF TGTGCCACCAGCAGAGAACCGGGAGAAGAGACCCAGTACTTC
TRBJ1-3 . TRBV20-1 . CSASGGGGYGNTIYF TGCAGTGCTAGTGGAGGGGGGGGCTACGGAAACACCATATATTTT
TRBJ2-1 . TRBV3-1/TRBV3-2 . CASSHGTRVYEQFF TGTGCCAGCAGCCACGGGACTCGGGTCTATGAGCAGTTCTTC
TRBJ2-1 TRBD1 TRBV6-5 . CATDNRGSYNEQFF TGTGCCACCGATAACAGGGGCTCCTACAATGAGCAGTTCTTC
TRBJ2-3 TRBD2 TRBV4-2 . CASSQMGLAGTDTQYF TGTGCCAGCAGCCAAATGGGACTAGCGGGTACAGATACGCAGTATTTT
TRBJ2-5 TRBD1 TRBV6-5 . CASRQTGGMETQYF TGTGCCAGCAGACAGACAGGGGGAATGGAGACCCAGTACTTC
TRBJ2-5 . TRBV6-1 . CASSENTPPETQYF TGTGCCAGCAGTGAAAACACGCCCCCGGAGACCCAGTACTTC
TRBJ2-2 TRBD1 TRBV6-6 . CASSPGRTGSDTGELFF TGTGCCAGCAGTCCGGGGAGGACAGGGAGTGACACCGGGGAGCTGTTTTTT